This record looks at one TCR beta chain sequence and its context. Patients in Seattle were enrolled during active infection, then followed longitudinally. Clones were sequenced by immunoSEQ multiplex PCR, and TCRdb holds only the in-frame ones, with some missing. The profile shows fewer than 350,000 clones, 80% to 90% of them singletons. The source of the sample is a study of blood T cell repertoires in COVID-19. Study at large: Specimens from acute and convalescent COVID-19 originated in the United States, Italy and Spain.

This clonotype was sampled from a woman aged 65 to 85 with COVID-19, enrolled during active disease. Sequencing was carried out using peripheral blood.

This CDR3 reads CASRPRQGVNEQYF. The CDR3 DNA reads as TGTGCCAGCAGGCCCAGACAGGGCGTCAACGAGCAGTACTTC. The chain has TRBV6-6 and TRBJ2-7; 7 bases are shared with TRBD1. V lost 6 bases and J lost 5; bases outside the gene matches: 10. The CDR3 sequence is 14 residues long. CDR1 and CDR2 (germline): MNHNY, SVGAGI (reference sequence).